In its sample, the clone carrying this T cell receptor beta chain was seen once. Its antigen is as yet unknown. These data are taken from a study of STAT5B mutations in CD4+ large granular lymphocyte leukemia. Per the germline V gene, CDR1 is LNHDA and CDR2 is SQIVND (reference sequence). The CDR3 covers 15 residues. Germline trimming cut 3 bases from V and 4 bases from J; bases unmatched to any gene: 6. General study findings and limits: The CD4+ versus CD8+ T-LGLL clonality difference may reflect limited sample size. Patient CD4-sorted repertoires looked more clonal than healthy CD4+ repertoires, even without putative leukemic clones.

This was a survey-level run. The assay was immunoSEQ multiplex PCR, and TCRdb's table has in-frame clones only and misses some. The sample includes nearly 45,000 clones, 80% to 90% of them seen just once. What was sequenced was CD4+ T cells from blood buffy coats. The V call is TRBV19, the J call TRBJ2-3; 8 bases align to TRBD1. The source of this sequence is a human donor in good health. CDR3 bases: TGTGCCAGTAGTATCGGCCAGGGGGCCTCAGATACGCAGTATTTT. Amino acids: CASSIGQGASDTQYF.